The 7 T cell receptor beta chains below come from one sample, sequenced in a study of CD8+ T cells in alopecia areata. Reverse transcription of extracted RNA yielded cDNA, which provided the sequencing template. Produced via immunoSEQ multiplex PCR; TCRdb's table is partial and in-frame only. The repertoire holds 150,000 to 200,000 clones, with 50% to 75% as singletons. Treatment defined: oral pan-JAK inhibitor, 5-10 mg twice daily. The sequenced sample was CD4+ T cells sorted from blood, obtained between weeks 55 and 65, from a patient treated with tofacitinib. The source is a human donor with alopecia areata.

The CDR3 reads CASKRGTEAFF. DNA of the CDR3: TGTGCCAGCAAGAGGGGCACTGAAGCTTTCTTT. The chain recombines TRBV11-1 with TRBJ1-1; the D gene is possibly TRBD1 (5 bases). The CDR3 has 11 residues. V was clipped by 7 bases and J by 4 bases, with 7 bases between them. Germline CDR1 SGHAT, CDR2 FQDESV (reference sequence).

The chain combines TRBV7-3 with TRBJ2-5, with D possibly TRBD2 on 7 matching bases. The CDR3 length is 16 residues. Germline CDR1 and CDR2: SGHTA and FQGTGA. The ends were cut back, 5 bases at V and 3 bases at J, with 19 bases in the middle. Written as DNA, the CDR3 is TGTGCCAGCAGCCAAAGGGGCGGGGGCCGTGAAGAGACCCAGTACTTC. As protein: CASSQRGGGREETQYF.

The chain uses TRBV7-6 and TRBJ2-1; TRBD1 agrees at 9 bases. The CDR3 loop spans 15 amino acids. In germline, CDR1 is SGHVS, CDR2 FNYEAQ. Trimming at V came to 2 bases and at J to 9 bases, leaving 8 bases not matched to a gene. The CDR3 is CASSLTPGQGLEQFF. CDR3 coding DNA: TGTGCCAGCAGCTTAACTCCGGGACAGGGTCTTGAGCAGTTCTTC.

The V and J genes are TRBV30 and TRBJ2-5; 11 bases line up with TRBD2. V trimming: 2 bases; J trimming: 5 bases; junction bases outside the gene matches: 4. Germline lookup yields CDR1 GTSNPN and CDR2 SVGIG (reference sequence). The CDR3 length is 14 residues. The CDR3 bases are TGTGCCTGGAGTATTAGCGGGGGGGCGGAGACCCAGTACTTC. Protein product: CAWSISGGAETQYF. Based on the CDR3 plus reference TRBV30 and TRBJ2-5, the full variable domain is SQTIHQWPATLVQPVGSPLSLECTVEGTSNPNLYWYRQAAGRGLQLLFYSVGIGQISSEVPQNLSASRPQDRQFILSSKKLLLSDSGFYLCAWSISGGAETQYFGPGTRLLVL.

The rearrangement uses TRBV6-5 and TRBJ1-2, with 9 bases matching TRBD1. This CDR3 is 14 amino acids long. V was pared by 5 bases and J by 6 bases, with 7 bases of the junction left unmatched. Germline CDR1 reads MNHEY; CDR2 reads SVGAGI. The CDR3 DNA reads TGTGCCAGCAGTACAGGACAGGGGAGACATGGCTACACCTTC. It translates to CASSTGQGRHGYTF.

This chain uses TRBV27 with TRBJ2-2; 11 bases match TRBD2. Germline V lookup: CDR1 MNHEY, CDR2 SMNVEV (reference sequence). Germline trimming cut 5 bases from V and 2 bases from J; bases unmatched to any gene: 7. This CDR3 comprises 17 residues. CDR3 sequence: CASSQGTSGPNTGELFF. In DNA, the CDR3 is TGTGCCAGCAGTCAAGGGACTAGCGGACCTAACACCGGGGAGCTGTTTTTT.

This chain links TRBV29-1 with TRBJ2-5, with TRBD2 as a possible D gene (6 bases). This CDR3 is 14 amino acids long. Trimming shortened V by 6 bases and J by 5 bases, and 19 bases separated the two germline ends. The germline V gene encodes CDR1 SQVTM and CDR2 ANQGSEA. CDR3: CSVAPGGVRETQYF. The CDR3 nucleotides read TGCAGCGTCGCCCCTGGCGGGGTGAGGGAGACCCAGTACTTC.